These 10 T cell receptor beta chains were all obtained from the same sample, sequenced in a study of blood T cell repertoires in COVID-19. TCRdb's copy holds only in-frame clones and misses some; the assay was immunoSEQ multiplex PCR. The table shows some 150,000 clones, with roughly 90% occurring only once. Sequencing was performed on PBMCs or T cells enriched from blood (not recorded which). These receptors were collected from a woman aged 25 to 39 with acute COVID-19.

V is TRBV14 and J is TRBJ1-2; D gene unclear. V dropped 0 bases and J dropped 3 bases, with 8 bases sitting between them. The length of the CDR3 is 14 residues. The germline gives CDR1 SGHDN, CDR2 FVKESK. Written as DNA, the CDR3 is TGTGCCAGCAGCCAAGATCTGAGGGACTATGGCTACACCTTC. This codes for CASSQDLRDYGYTF.

CDR3 coding DNA: TGTGCCTGGGACAGAAATGAAAAACTGTTTTTT. Its protein is CAWDRNEKLFF. J is TRBJ1-4 and V is TRBV30, with D possibly being TRBD1 (5 bases). Trimming stripped 5 bases from V and 5 bases from J, with 6 bases between. The CDR3 runs 11 residues. Germline V gene data show CDR1 as GTSNPN and CDR2 as SVGIG (reference sequence).

This chain links TRBV21-1 with TRBJ1-3; the table's D call, TRBD1, has no DNA check behind it. TRBV21-1 is described as a pseudogene. The length of the CDR3 is 17 residues. CDR3 protein: CASSKNRTGPKGNTIYF. In nucleotides, the CDR3 is TGTGCCAGCAGCAAAAATAGGACAGGGCCGAAAGGAAACACCATATATTTT.

This sequence joins TRBV2 and TRBJ1-2; 12 positions match TRBD1. Germline assignment: CDR1 SNHLY and CDR2 FYNNEI. CDR3 size: 12 residues. Trimming removed 8 bases from V and 7 bases from J; junction bases left unmatched: 2. CDR3 loop: CASRDRGPGYTF. CDR3 bases: TGTGCCAGCCGGGACAGGGGGCCTGGCTACACCTTC.

This clone was seen just once. The chain has TRBV7-9 and TRBJ2-1; the match to TRBD2 covers 8 bases. Germline-derived CDR1 and CDR2 are SEHNR and FQNEAQ (reference sequence). This CDR3 has 16 residues. V lost 2 bases, J lost 6 bases, and 9 bases stayed unmatched. CDR3 sequence reads: CASSLRAVGRVNEQFF. The CDR3 bases are TGTGCCAGCAGCTTAAGGGCGGTCGGGAGGGTCAATGAGCAGTTCTTC.

V gene TRBV6-4 combines with J gene TRBJ1-4; D not resolved. Germline CDR1 is MRHNA and CDR2 is SNTAGT. The V gene lost 7 bases and the J gene lost 5 bases, with 14 bases spanning the gap. The CDR3 extends over 14 amino acids. For the CDR3, the DNA is TGTGCCAGCACCCCCGTGGAGCCCAATGAAAAACTGTTTTTT. Protein product: CASTPVEPNEKLFF.

V is TRBV7-3 and J is TRBJ2-3; D remains unclear. The CDR3 loop spans 14 amino acids. Germline V CDR1 and CDR2: SGHTA, FQGTGA. Trimming removed 1 base at V and 2 bases at J, with 7 bases between. CDR3 loop: CASSLIHDTDTQYF. The CDR3 DNA reads TGTGCCAGCAGCTTAATACATGACACAGATACGCAGTATTTT.

The chain is built from TRBV2 and TRBJ2-5; perhaps TRBD1 as D (5 bases). CDR1 and CDR2 from the germline V gene are SNHLY and FYNNEI. The CDR3 extends over 13 amino acids. V lost 9 bases and J lost 0, with 11 bases in between. CDR3 DNA sequence: TGTGCCAGGGTGCTGACAGACCAAGAGACCCAGTACTTC. Its translation is CARVLTDQETQYF. Variable domain in full (rest from reference TRBV2 and TRBJ2-5): EPEVTQTPSHQVTQMGQEVILRCVPISNHLYFYWYRQILGQKVEFLVSFYNNEISEKSEIFDDQFSVERPDGSNFTLKIRSTKLEDSAMYFCARVLTDQETQYFGPGTRLLVL.

The chain carries TRBV28 and TRBJ2-7; D perhaps matches TRBD1 (5 bases). Trimming shortened V by 10 bases and J by 2 bases, and 15 bases separated the two germline ends. The CDR3 is made up of 13 amino acids. Per germline, CDR1 MDHEN and CDR2 SYDVKM. Here the CDR3 reads CATVRGSTYEQYF. For the CDR3, the DNA is TGTGCCACTGTAAGGGGAAGCACCTACGAGCAGTACTTC.

The chain carries TRBV7-6 and TRBJ2-7; 12 nucleotides line up with TRBD1. Germline CDR1 SGHVS, CDR2 FNYEAQ. The ends lost 5 bases at V and 4 bases at J; junction bases unmatched: 9. The CDR3 runs to 16 residues. CDR3 amino acids: CASSTRRDRGQYEQYF. The CDR3 DNA reads as TGTGCCAGCAGCACACGCCGGGACAGGGGGCAGTACGAGCAGTACTTC.